This T cell receptor (beta chain) was identified in a study of a mutant IDH1 vaccine in newly diagnosed glioma (dated by TCRdb to the early 2020s). At the level of the whole study: In the chemotherapy-containing groups, vaccination started alongside temozolomide cycles, whereas in patients who had radiotherapy alone it started 4-6 weeks after radiotherapy. Of the roughly 32 treated patients, 62.5% were male and about 40% were female, and a mean age of roughly 40 years was recorded. Before enrollment, most patients had been given radiochemotherapy with temozolomide as standard therapy, while the rest had received either radiotherapy alone or temozolomide alone. The week-35 safety follow-up took place at visit V12, and the week-47 end of study took place at visit V13. Peripheral blood was collected at six visits: V03 (baseline), V05, V07, V10, V12 and V13. For exploratory analyses, longitudinal TCRB deep sequencing was carried out in roughly 25 treated patients wherever samples were available. The paper as a whole reports these results and caveats: Availability determined which PBMC samples were chosen for TCRB deep sequencing. Pseudoprogression appeared unrelated to alterations in the top peripheral T cell clonotypes detected by TCRB sequencing. Vaccine-induced immune responses across multiple MHC alleles were detected in over 85% of patients. The authors noted that analyses of patient blood samples could not be reproduced because of sample limitations.

What the time point label conveys for this sample: week 47, end of study. Each vaccine dose, consisting of 300 ug of a 20-mer mutant IDH1 peptide in Montanide, was administered subcutaneously with topical imiquimod. Patients were given eight vaccinations, in weeks 1, 3, 5, 7, 11, 15, 19 and 23, which matched visits V03 through V10. Newly diagnosed WHO grade 3 or 4 IDH1-mutant astrocytomas showing loss of nuclear ATRX were present in the donors. The samples were drawn from NOA16, a multicentre, single-arm, open-label phase I trial in Germany that tested a mutant IDH1 peptide vaccine in humans for the first time. The DNeasy Blood and Tissue Kit was used to extract genomic DNA from EDTA blood for TCRB sequencing. On this clone itself: What antigen it recognizes has not been identified. The input lacks base qualities; no much larger clone sits a single base away.

The CDR3 goes from the cysteine to the phenylalanine over 13 residues. The CDR3 DNA has 39 bases and is translated from base 1. Deletion took 5 bases off V and 8 bases off J, with a span of 16 bases between the germline ends. CDR1 and CDR2, per the germline V gene, are SGHRS and YFSETQ. The protocol used for the library was the immunoSEQ multiplex PCR assay. Rearranged TCR beta chain sequences were amplified with the hsTCRB Kit following the manufacturer's protocol. TCRB libraries were sequenced on an Illumina MiSeq. The authors' analysis ran thus. The proprietary platform of the kit vendor was used for demultiplexing, trimming and gene mapping. TCRdb's version of the immuneACCESS table is confined to in-frame rearrangements and falls short of the full clone set. An unresolved V gene accounts for under half of the shortfall where checked; the remainder is of unknown origin. V and J calls and clone size follow that table, whereas D and trimming were derived from the DNA. The table for this sample lists roughly 56,000 clones; approximately 80% of them were counted only once. More than 4% of the sample is taken by the ten largest.

The sequence derives from a woman aged 40-49 years with glioma. Some clones in this sample may be carry-over from other donors' samples. Sequencing was performed on PBMCs, taken from a glioma patient whose treatment included an IDH1 peptide vaccine. The chain couples TRBV5-1 to TRBJ1-2, and the D gene may be TRBD1, 5 bases matching. In nucleotides, the sequence is TGCGCCAGCAGGGTTGGGCAGGGCTTGGGCTACACCTTC. Its protein product is CASRVGQGLGYTF.